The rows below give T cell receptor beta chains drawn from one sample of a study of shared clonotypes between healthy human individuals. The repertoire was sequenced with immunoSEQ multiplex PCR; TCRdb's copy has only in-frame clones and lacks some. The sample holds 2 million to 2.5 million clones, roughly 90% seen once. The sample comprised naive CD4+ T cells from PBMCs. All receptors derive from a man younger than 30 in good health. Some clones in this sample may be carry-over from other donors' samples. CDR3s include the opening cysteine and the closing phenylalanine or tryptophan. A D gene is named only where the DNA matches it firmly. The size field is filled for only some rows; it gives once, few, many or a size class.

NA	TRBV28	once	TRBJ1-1	TGTGCCAGCAGTCCGCAGACACTTCCCATGAACACTGAAGCTTTCTTT	CASSPQTLPMNTEAFF
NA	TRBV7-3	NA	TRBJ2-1	TGTGCCAGCAGCTTTTCGGGGTCCTACAATGAGCAGTTCTTC	CASSFSGSYNEQFF
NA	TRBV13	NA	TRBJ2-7	TGTGCCAGCAGCCCCAGTGGCAGGGGGGTCTACGAGCAGTACTTC	CASSPSGRGVYEQYF
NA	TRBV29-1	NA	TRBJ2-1	TGCAGCGCCGTCCTAGCCGCTTACAATGAGCAGTTCTTC	CSAVLAAYNEQFF
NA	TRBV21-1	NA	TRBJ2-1	TGTGCCAGCAGCAAAGGCCGACTAGCGGACCGCTCCTACAATGAGCAGTTCTTC	CASSKGRLADRSYNEQFF
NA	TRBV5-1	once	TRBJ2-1	TGCGCCAGCAGCGTCGCTAGCGTCAATGAGCAGTTCTTC	CASSVASVNEQFF
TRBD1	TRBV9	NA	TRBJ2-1	TGTGCCAGCAGCGTATTTCGACAGGGGGATGAGCAGTTCTTC	CASSVFRQGDEQFF
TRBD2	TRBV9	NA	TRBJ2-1	TGTGCCAGCAGCGCCCACATAGCGGGATCGGATGAGCAGTTCTTC	CASSAHIAGSDEQFF
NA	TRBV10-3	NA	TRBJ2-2	TGTGCCATCACCCCCGAGAACACCGGGGAGCTGTTTTTT	CAITPENTGELFF
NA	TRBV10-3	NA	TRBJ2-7	TGTGCCTCCGGCCCTAGGCAGTACTTC	CASGPRQYF
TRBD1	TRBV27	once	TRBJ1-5	TGTGCCAGCAGAGTAAACAGGGGCAGCAATCAGCCCCAGCATTTT	CASRVNRGSNQPQHF
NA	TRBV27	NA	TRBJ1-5	TGTGCCAGCAGTTTATCGTCGAGAGGGTCTGCAAGCAATCAGCCCCAGCATTTT	CASSLSSRGSASNQPQHF
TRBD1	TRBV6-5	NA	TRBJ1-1	TGTGCCAGCAGTTACTCACGGACAGGACTGAACACTGAAGCTTTCTTT	CASSYSRTGLNTEAFF
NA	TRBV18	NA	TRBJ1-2	TGTGCCAGCTCACCCGGACGGGCCCGAGCTAACTATGGCTACACCTTC	CASSPGRARANYGYTF
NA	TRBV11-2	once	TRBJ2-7	TGTGCCAGCAGCTTCGAACGACACTCCTACGAGCAGTACTTC	CASSFERHSYEQYF
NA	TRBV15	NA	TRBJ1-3	TGTGCCACCAGCAGAGATTATGGGGGGCTGTCTGGAAACACCATATATTTT	CATSRDYGGLSGNTIYF
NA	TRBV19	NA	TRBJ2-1	TGTGCCAGTAGTATAGATTCTAGGGGGAGTAGCAATGAGCAGTTCTTC	CASSIDSRGSSNEQFF
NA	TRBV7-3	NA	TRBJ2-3	TGTGCCAGCAGCCCCGCCGAGGGCACAGATACGCAGTATTTT	CASSPAEGTDTQYF
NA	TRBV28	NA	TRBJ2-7	TGTGCCAGCAGTTACTTAAAAGACACAGGGCGCTCCACCTACGAGCAGTACTTC	CASSYLKDTGRSTYEQYF
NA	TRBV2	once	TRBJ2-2	TGTGCCAGCAGTGCAGGGGCGAACACCGGGGAGCTGTTTTTT	CASSAGANTGELFF
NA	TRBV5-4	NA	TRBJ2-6	TGTGCCAGCAGCCAAAGCAAACAGGGTTCCCGTTCTGGGGCCAACGTCCTGACTTTC	CASSQSKQGSRSGANVLTF
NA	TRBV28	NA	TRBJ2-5	TGTGCCAGCGCAATTACTGGGGAGACCCAGTACTTC	CASAITGETQYF
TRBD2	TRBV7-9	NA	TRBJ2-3	TGTGCCAGCAGCTCAAGTAGCGGGAGGGCCGCAGATACGCAGTATTTT	CASSSSSGRAADTQYF
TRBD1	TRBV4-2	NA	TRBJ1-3	TGTGCCAGCAGCCAAGAGAAGGGGGCGAAGGGAAACACCATATATTTT	CASSQEKGAKGNTIYF
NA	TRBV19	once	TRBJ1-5	TGTGCCAGTAGTTCACGCTCTAGGGCTAGCAATCAGCCCCAGCATTTT	CASSSRSRASNQPQHF
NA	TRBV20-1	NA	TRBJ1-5	TGCAGTGCTCGTAAGGATCAGCCCCAGCATTTT	CSARKDQPQHF
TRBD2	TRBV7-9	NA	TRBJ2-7	TGTGCCAGCAGCTTAGGAGCCAGCGGGAGGTCGACCTACGAGCAGTACTTC	CASSLGASGRSTYEQYF
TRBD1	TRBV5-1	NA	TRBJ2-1	TGCGCCAGCAGCTCAGACAGGGTTGGAAATGAGCAGTTCTTC	CASSSDRVGNEQFF
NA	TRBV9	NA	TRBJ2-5	TGTGCCAGCAGCGGCCCTTTCGGGGAGGCGTCGAAGACCCAGTACTTC	CASSGPFGEASKTQYF
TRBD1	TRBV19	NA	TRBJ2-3	TGTGCCAGTAGTGTGGGGCCGCTTTCAACAGGGGCACCTAATACGCAGTATTTT	CASSVGPLSTGAPNTQYF
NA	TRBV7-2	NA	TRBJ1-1	TGTGCCAGCAGCTTATCAGGGATGAACACTGAAGCTTTCTTT	CASSLSGMNTEAFF
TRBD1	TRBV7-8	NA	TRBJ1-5	TGTGCCAGCAGCGCACAGGGGGCAGGGCAGCCCCAGCATTTT	CASSAQGAGQPQHF
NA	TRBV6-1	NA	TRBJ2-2	TGTGCCAGCAGTGGCGAGGGATACACCGGGGAGCTGTTTTTT	CASSGEGYTGELFF
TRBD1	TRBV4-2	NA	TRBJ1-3	TGTGCCAGCAGCCAAGAACCGACAGGGTTCTCTGGAAACACCATATATTTT	CASSQEPTGFSGNTIYF
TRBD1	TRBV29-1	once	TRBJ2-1	TGCAGCGTCCCGGGACAGGGGATATACAATGAGCAGTTCTTC	CSVPGQGIYNEQFF
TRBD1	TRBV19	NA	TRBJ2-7	TGTGCCAGTAGTAAGGGACAGTTTATCTACGAGCAGTACTTC	CASSKGQFIYEQYF
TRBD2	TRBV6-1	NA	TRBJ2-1	TGTGCCAGCAGAACCGGGGGGGCTCGGAGTGAGCAGTTCTTC	CASRTGGARSEQFF
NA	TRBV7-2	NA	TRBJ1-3	TGTGCCAGCAGCTTGGAAGGGTCGGGAAACACCATATATTTT	CASSLEGSGNTIYF
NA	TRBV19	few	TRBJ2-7	TGTGCCAGTAGCCCAGACAGGCTTAGGGAGCAGTACTTC	CASSPDRLREQYF
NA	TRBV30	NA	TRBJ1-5	TGTGCCTGGAGTCGTTCAGTATCTAATCAGCCCCAGCATTTT	CAWSRSVSNQPQHF
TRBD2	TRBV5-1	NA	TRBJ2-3	TGCGCCAGCAGCTTGGGGTTTAGCGGGGGAGCAGATACGCAGTATTTT	CASSLGFSGGADTQYF